The 5 T cell receptor beta chains below all came from one sample that was sequenced in a study of blood T cell repertoires in COVID-19. Only in-frame clones appear in the TCRdb table, and some are missing; sequencing was by immunoSEQ multiplex PCR. The sample consists of 85,000 to 90,000 clones, roughly 80% of them appearing once. Sequenced input: peripheral blood. Receptors were obtained from a woman older than 75 with active or convalescent COVID-19.

The gene calls are TRBV5-1 and TRBJ2-7; 9 bases align to TRBD1. The ends lost 4 bases at V and 6 bases at J; junction bases unmatched: 11. The CDR3 has 15 residues. Germline CDR1 is SGHRS and CDR2 is YFSETQ. Here the CDR3 DNA reads TGCGCCAGCAGCAGCGAGGGACAGGGACTTGGCGAGCAGTACTTC. This sequence encodes CASSSEGQGLGEQYF.

This chain uses TRBV6-1 with TRBJ2-1, with a tentative D call TRBD1 (6 bases). CDR3 length: 17 residues. V lost 2 bases to trimming and J lost 0 bases, with 14 bases between them. From germline, CDR1 is MNHNS and CDR2 SASEGT. CDR3 nucleotide sequence: TGTGCCAGCAGTGAACAGCCAAGGGGGAGCTCCTACAATGAGCAGTTCTTC. This translates into CASSEQPRGSSYNEQFF.

This rearrangement joins TRBV9 to TRBJ1-1; D is unclear. The CDR3 loop spans 14 amino acids. Trimming took 3 bases from V and 1 from J, leaving 10 bases between them. Germline CDR1 and CDR2: SGDLS and YYNGEE. The CDR3 coding sequence is TGTGCCAGCAGCGCCGGACTGGAGAACACTGAAGCTTTCTTT. Its translation: CASSAGLENTEAFF.

This CDR3 is CASSQGYGTSVTDTQYF. CDR3 sequence (DNA): TGTGCCAGCAGCCAAGGCTACGGGACTAGCGTTACAGATACGCAGTATTTT. The chain recombines TRBV14 with TRBJ2-3; 10 nucleotides line up with TRBD2. With 1 base clipped from V and 3 bases from J, the junction kept 7 bases outside the gene matches. The CDR3 has 17 residues. Germline values: CDR1 SGHDN, CDR2 FVKESK.

The chain has TRBV3-1 (or the pseudogene TRBV3-2) and TRBJ1-1; D is undetermined. Germline assignment: CDR1 LGHDT and CDR2 YNNKEL (reference sequence). The CDR3 has 13 residues. Trimming removed 1 base at V and 6 bases at J, with 9 bases between. CDR3 region: CASSQALPAEAFF. CDR3 bases: TGTGCCAGCAGCCAAGCTCTTCCGGCTGAAGCTTTCTTT.